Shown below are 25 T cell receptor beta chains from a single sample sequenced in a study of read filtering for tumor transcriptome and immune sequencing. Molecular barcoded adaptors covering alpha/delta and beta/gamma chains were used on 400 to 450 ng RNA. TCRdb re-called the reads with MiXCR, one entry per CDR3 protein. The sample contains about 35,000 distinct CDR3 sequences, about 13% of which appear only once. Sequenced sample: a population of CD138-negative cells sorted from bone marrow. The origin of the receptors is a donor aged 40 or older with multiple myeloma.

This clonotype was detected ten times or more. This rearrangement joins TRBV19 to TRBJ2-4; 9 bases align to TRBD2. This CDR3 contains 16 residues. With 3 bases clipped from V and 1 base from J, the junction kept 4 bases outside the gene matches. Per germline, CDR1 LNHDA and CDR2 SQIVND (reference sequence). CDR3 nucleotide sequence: TGTGCCAGTAGTATCTTAGCGGGGGTTGCCAAAAACATTCAGTACTTC. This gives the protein CASSILAGVAKNIQYF.

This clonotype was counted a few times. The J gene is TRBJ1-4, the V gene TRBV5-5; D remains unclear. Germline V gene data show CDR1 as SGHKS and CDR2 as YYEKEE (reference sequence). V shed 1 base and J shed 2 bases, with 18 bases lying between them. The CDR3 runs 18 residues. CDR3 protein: CASSLITNRLRTNEKLFF. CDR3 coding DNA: TGTGCCAGCAGCTTGATTACGAACAGATTGAGGACTAATGAAAAACTGTTTTTT.

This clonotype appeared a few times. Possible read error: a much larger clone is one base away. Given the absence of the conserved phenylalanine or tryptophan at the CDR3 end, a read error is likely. The CDR3 nucleotides read TGTGCCAGCAGCCCAAAGGGACAGGGGGCGAATGGCTACACCCTC. Amino acids: CASSPKGQGANGYTL. V gene TRBV7-2 combines with J gene TRBJ1-2; TRBD1 matches at 12 bases. The CDR3 runs 15 residues. Germline V lookup: CDR1 SGHTA, CDR2 FQGNSA. V lost 5 bases, J lost 6 bases, and 7 bases stayed unmatched.

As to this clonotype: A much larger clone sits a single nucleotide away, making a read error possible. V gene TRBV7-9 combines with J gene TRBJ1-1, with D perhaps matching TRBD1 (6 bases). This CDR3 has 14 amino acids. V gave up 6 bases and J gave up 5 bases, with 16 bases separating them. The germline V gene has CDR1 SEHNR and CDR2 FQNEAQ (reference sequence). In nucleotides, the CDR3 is TGTGCCAGCAGACCGGGCAGGGGAAGGACTGAAGCTTTCTTT. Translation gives CASRPGRGRTEAFF.

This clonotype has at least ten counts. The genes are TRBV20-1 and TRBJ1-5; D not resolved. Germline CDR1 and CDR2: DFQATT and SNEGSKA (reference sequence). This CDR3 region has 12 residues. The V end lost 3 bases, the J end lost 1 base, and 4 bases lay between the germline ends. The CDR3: CSARESNQPQHF. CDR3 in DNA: TGCAGTGCTAGGGAGAGCAATCAGCCCCAGCATTTT.

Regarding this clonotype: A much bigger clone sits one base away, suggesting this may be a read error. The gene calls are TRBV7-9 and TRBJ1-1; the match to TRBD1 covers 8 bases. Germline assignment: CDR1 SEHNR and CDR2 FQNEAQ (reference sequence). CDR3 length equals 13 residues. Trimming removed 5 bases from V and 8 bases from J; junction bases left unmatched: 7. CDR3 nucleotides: TGTGCCAGCAGCGCACAGGGGGGAACGGAAGCTTTCTTT. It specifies CASSAQGGTEAFF.

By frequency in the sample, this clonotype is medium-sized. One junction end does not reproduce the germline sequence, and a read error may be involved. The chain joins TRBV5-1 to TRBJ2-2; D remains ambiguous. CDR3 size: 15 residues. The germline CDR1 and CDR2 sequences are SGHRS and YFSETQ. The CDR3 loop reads CASSLGFWNTGELFF. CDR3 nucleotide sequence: TGTGCCAGCAGCTTGGGGTTTTGGAACACCGGGGAGCTGTTTTTT. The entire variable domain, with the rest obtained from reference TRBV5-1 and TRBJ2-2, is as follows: KAGVTQTPRYLIKTRGQQVTLSCSPISGHRSVSWYQQTPGQGLQFLFEYFSETQRNKGNFPGRFSGRQFSNSRSEMNVSTLELGDSALYLCASSLGFWNTGELFFGEGSRLTVL.

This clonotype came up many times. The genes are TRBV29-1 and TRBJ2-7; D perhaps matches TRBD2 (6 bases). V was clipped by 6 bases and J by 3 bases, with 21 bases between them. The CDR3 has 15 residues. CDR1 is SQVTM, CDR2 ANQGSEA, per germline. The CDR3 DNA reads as TGCAGCGTCGTGAGGTTTCGTGGGCGGGACTACGAGCAGTACTTC. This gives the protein CSVVRFRGRDYEQYF.

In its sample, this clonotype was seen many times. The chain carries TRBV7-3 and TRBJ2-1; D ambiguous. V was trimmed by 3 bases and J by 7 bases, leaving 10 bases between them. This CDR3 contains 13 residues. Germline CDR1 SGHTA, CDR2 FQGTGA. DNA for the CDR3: TGTGCCAGCAGCTTGTATTCCCAGAATGAGCAGTTCTTC. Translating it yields CASSLYSQNEQFF. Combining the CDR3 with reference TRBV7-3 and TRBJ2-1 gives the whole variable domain GAGVSQTPSNKVTEKGKYVELRCDPISGHTALYWYRQSLGQGPEFLIYFQGTGAADDSGLPNDRFFAVRPEGSVSTLKIQRTERGDSAVYLCASSLYSQNEQFFGPGTRLTVL.

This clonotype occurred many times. DNA of the CDR3: TGCGCCAGCAGCTCGCAGGACGCTCAGCCCCAGCATTTT. Translated, it gives CASSSQDAQPQHF. The gene calls are TRBV5-1 and TRBJ1-5, with D unresolved. The CDR3 has 13 amino acids. Deletions cut 3 bases from V and 6 bases from J, with 10 bases between. Germline-derived CDR1 and CDR2 are SGHRS and YFSETQ.

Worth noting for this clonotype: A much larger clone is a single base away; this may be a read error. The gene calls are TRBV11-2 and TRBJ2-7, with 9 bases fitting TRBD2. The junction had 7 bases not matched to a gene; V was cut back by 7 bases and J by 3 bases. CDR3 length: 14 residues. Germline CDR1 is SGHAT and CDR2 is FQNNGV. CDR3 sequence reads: CASTKGREGYEQYF. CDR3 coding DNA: TGTGCCAGCACCAAAGGGCGGGAGGGCTACGAGCAGTACTTC.

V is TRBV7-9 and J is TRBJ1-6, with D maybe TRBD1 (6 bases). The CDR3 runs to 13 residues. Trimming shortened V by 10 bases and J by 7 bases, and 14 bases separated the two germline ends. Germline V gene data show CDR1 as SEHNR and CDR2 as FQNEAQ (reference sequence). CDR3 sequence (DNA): TGTGCCACCATGAGGACAGCCAATTCACCCCTCCACTTT. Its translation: CATMRTANSPLHF. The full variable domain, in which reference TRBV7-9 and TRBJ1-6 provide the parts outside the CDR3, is DTGVSQNPRHKITKRGQNVTFRCDPISEHNRLYWYRQTLGQGPEFLTYFQNEAQLEKSRLLSDRFSAERPKGSFSTLEIQRTEQGDSAMYLCATMRTANSPLHFGNGTRLTVT.

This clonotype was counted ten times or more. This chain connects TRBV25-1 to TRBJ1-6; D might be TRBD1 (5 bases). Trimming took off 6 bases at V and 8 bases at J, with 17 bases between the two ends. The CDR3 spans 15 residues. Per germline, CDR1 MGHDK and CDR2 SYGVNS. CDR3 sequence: CASSARGPLDSPLHF. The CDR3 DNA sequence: TGTGCCAGCAGCGCCCGGGGACCTTTGGATTCACCCCTCCACTTT. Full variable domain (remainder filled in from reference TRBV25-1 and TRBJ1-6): EADIYQTPRYLVIGTGKKITLECSQTMGHDKMYWYQQDPGMELHLIHYSYGVNSTEKGDLSSESTVSRIRTEHFPLTLESARPSHTSQYLCASSARGPLDSPLHFGNGTRLTVT.

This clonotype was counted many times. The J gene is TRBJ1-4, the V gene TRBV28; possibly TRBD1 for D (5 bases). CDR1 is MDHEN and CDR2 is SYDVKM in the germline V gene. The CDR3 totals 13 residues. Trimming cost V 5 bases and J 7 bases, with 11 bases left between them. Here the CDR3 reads CASSPGTIEKLFF. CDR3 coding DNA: TGTGCCAGCAGTCCCGGGACGATTGAAAAACTGTTTTTT.

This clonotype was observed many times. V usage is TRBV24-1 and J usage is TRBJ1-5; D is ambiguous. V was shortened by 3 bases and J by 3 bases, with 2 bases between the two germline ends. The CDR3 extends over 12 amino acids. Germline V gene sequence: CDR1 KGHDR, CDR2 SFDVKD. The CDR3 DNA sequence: TGTGCCACCAGTGATACCAATCAGCCCCAGCATTTT. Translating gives CATSDTNQPQHF.

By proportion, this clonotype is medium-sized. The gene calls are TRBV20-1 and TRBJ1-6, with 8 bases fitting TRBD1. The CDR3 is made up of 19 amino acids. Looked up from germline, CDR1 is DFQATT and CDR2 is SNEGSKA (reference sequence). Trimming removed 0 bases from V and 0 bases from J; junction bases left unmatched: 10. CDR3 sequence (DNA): TGCAGTGCTAGAGATCTTAGGACAGGGCCTAACTCCTATAATTCACCCCTCCACTTT. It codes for CSARDLRTGPNSYNSPLHF.

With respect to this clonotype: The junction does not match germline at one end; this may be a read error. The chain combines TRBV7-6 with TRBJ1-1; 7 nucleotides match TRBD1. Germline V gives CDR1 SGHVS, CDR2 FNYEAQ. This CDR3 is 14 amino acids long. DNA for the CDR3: TGCGCCAGCAGCTCCTTGGACAGGAACACTGAAGCCCTCTTT. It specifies CASSSLDRNTEALF.

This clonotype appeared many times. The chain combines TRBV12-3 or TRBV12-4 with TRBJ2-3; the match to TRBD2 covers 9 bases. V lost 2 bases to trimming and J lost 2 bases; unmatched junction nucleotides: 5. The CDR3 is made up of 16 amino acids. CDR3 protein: CASSLTGGGATDTQYF. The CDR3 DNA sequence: TGTGCCAGCAGTTTAACCGGCGGGGGGGCCACAGATACGCAGTATTTT.

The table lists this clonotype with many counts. For the CDR3, the DNA is TGTGCCAGCATTATGGGGGCCGGGACGGTTCGGACTGAAGCTTTCTTT. Translation: CASIMGAGTVRTEAFF. The chain employs TRBV5-4 and TRBJ1-1; D is perhaps TRBD1 (6 bases). The CDR3 runs 16 residues. The V gene lost 6 bases and the J gene lost 5 bases, with 23 bases spanning the gap. CDR1 is SGHNT, CDR2 YYREEE, per germline (reference sequence).

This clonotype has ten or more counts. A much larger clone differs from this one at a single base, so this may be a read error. The CDR3 reads CASSSNTDTQYF. The CDR3 bases are TGTGCCAGCAGCTCGAACACAGATACGCAGTATTTT. V and J are TRBV12-3 or TRBV12-4 and TRBJ2-3; D is undetermined. The CDR3 contains 12 residues. V gave up 6 bases and J gave up 2 bases, with 6 bases separating them.

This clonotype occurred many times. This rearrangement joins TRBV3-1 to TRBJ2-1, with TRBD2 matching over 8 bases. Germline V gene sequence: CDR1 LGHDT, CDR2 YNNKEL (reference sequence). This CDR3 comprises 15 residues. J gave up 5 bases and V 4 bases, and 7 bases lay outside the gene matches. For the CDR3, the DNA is TGTGCCAGCAGCCTTAGCGGGGTGGGTCACAATGAGCAGTTCTTC. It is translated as CASSLSGVGHNEQFF.

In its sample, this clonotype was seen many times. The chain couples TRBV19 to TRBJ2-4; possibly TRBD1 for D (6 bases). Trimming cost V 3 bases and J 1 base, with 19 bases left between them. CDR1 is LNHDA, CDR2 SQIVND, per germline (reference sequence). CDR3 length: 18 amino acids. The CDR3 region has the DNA TGTGCCAGTAGTATTTCTTCCGCAGGGGAGATCGCCAAAAACATTCAGTACTTC. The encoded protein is CASSISSAGEIAKNIQYF.

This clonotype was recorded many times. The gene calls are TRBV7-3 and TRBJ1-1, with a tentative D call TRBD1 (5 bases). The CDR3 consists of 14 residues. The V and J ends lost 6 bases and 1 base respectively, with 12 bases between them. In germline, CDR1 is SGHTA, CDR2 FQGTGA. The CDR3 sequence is CASRKMGGNTEAFF. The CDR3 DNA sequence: TGTGCCAGCAGAAAAATGGGGGGGAACACTGAAGCTTTCTTT.

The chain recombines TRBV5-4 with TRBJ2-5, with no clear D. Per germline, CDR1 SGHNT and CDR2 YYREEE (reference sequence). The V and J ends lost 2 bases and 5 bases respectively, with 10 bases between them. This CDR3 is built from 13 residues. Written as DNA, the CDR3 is TGTGCCAGCAGCTTCAGCGTTTGGGAGACCCAGTACTTC. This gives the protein CASSFSVWETQYF.

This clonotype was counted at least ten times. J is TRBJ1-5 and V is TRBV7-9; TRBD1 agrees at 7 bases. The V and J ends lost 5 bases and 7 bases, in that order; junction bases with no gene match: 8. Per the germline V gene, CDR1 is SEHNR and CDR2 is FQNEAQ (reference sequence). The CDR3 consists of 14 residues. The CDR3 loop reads CASSPTGRGQPQHF. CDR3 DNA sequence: TGTGCCAGCAGCCCGACAGGGCGGGGGCAGCCCCAGCATTTT. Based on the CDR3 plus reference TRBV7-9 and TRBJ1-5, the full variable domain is DTGVSQNPRHKITKRGQNVTFRCDPISEHNRLYWYRQTLGQGPEFLTYFQNEAQLEKSRLLSDRFSAERPKGSFSTLEIQRTEQGDSAMYLCASSPTGRGQPQHFGDGTRLSIL.